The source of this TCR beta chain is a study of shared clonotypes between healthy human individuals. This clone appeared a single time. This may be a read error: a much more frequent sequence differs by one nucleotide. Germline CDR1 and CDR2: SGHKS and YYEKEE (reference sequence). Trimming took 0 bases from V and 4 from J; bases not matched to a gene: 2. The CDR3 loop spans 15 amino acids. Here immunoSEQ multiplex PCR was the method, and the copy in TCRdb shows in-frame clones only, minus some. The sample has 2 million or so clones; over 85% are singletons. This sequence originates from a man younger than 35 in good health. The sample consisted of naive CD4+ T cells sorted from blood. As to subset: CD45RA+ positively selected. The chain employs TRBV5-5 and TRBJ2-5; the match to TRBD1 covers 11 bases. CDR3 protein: CASSLDGTGGETQYF. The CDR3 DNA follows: TGTGCCAGCAGCTTGGATGGGACAGGGGGAGAGACCCAGTACTTC.